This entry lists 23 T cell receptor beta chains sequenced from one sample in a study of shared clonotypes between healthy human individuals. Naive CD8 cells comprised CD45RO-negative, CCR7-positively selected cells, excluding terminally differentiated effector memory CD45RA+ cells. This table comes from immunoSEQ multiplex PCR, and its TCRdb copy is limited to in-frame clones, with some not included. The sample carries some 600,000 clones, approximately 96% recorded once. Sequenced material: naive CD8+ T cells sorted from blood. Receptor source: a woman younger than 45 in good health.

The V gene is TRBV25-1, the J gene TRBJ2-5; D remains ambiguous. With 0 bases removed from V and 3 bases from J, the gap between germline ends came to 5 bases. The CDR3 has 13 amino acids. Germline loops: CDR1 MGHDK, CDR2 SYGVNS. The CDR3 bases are TGTGCCAGCAGTGAATATGTGAAAGAGACCCAGTACTTC. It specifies CASSEYVKETQYF.

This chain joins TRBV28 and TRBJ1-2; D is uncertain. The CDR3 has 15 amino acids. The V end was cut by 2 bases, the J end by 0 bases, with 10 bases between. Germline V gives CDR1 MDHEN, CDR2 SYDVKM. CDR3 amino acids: CASSLPSLSNYGYTF. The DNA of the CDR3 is TGTGCCAGCAGTTTACCGTCTCTATCTAACTATGGCTACACCTTC.

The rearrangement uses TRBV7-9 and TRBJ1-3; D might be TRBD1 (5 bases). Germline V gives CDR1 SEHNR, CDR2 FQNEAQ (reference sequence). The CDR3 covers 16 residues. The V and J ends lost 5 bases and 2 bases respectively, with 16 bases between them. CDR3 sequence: CASSHPRWGAGNTIYF. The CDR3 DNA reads TGTGCCAGCAGCCACCCCCGTTGGGGGGCTGGAAACACCATATATTTT.

Here the CDR3 reads CASSPAGGTYEQYF. Here the CDR3 DNA reads TGTGCCAGCAGCCCAGCGGGAGGCACCTACGAGCAGTACTTC. The genes are TRBV5-4 and TRBJ2-7, with 9 bases that match TRBD2. V lost 4 bases to trimming and J lost 2 bases; unmatched junction nucleotides: 4. Germline V gene data show CDR1 as SGHNT and CDR2 as YYREEE (reference sequence). The CDR3 has 14 amino acids.

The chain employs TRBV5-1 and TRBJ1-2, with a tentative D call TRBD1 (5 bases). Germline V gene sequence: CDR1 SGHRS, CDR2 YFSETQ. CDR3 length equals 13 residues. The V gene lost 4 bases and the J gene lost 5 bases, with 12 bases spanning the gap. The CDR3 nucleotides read TGCGCCAGCAGCCCGGGGGAAGCTTATGGCTACACCTTC. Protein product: CASSPGEAYGYTF.

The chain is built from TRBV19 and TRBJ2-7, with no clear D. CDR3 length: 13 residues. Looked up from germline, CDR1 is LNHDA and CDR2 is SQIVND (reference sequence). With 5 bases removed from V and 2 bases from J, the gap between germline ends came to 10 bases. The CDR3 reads CASSFAPTYEQYF. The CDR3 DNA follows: TGTGCCAGTAGTTTTGCTCCTACCTACGAGCAGTACTTC.

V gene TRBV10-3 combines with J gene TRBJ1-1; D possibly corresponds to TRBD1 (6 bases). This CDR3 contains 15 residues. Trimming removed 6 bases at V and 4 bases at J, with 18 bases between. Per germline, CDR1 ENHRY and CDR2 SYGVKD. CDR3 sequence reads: CAIRLGGRGTTEAFF. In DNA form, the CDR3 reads TGTGCCATCAGGCTAGGGGGAAGGGGGACCACTGAAGCTTTCTTT.

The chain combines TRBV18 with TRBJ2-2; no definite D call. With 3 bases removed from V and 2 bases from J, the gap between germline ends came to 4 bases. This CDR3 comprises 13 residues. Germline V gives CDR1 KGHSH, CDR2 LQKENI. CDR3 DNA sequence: TGTGCCAGCTCACCGGGTAACACCGGGGAGCTGTTTTTT. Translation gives CASSPGNTGELFF.

CDR3 residues: CASSSVATWTGGYGYTF. CDR3 nucleotide sequence: TGTGCCAGCAGTTCCGTTGCCACATGGACAGGGGGCTATGGCTACACCTTC. The chain recombines TRBV28 with TRBJ1-2; 10 positions agree with TRBD1. The V gene's germline CDR1 is MDHEN and CDR2 SYDVKM. Trimming removed 4 bases from V and 4 bases from J; junction bases left unmatched: 12. CDR3 size: 17 residues.

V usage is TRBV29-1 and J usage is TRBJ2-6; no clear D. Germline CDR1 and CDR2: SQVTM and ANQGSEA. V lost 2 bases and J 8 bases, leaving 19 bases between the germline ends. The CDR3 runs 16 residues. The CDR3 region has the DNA TGCAGCGTTGAACTGGTCTTCCCCCACGAGCCCAACGTCCTGACTTTC. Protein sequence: CSVELVFPHEPNVLTF.

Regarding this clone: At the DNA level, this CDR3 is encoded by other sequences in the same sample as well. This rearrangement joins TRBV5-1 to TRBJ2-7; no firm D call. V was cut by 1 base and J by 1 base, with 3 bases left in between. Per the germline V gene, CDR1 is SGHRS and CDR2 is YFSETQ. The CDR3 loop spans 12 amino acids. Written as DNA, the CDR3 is TGCGCCAGCAGCTTGCGATCCTACGAGCAGTACTTC. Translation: CASSLRSYEQYF.

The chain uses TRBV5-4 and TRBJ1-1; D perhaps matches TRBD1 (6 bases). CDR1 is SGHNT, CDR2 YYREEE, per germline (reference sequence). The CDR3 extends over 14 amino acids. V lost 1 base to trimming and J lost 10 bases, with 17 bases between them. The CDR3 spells CASSLSRGGQRAFF. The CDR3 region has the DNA TGTGCCAGCAGCTTGTCACGAGGGGGGCAGCGAGCTTTCTTT.

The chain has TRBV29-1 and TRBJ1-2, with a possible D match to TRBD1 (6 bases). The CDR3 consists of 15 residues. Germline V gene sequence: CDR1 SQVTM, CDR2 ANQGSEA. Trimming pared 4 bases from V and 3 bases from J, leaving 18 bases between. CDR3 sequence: CSVAAGATPDYGYTF. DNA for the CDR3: TGCAGCGTTGCGGCAGGGGCCACGCCGGACTATGGCTACACCTTC.

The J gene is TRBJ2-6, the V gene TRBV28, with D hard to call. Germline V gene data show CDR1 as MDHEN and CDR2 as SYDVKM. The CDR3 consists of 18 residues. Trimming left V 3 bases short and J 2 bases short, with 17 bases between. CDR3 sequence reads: CASSFGWPRETGANVLTF. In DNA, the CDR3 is TGTGCCAGCAGTTTCGGCTGGCCCCGTGAAACTGGGGCCAACGTCCTGACTTTC.

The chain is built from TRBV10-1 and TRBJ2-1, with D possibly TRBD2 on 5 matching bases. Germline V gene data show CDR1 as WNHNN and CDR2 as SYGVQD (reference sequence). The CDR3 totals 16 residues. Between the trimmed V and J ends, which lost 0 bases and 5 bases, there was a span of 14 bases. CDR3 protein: CASSESKSRGNNEQFF. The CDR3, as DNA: TGCGCCAGCAGTGAGTCGAAGTCTAGAGGGAACAATGAGCAGTTCTTC.

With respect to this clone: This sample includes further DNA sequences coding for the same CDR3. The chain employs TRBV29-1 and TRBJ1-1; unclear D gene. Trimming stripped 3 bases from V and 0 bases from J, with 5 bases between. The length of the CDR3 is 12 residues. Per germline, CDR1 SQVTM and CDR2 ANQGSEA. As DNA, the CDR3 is TGCAGCGTTGAGGGGATGAACACTGAAGCTTTCTTT. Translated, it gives CSVEGMNTEAFF. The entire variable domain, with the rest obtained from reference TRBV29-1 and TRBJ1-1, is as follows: SAVISQKPSRDICQRGTSLTIQCQVDSQVTMMFWYRQQPGQSLTLIATANQGSEATYESGFVIDKFPISRPNLTFSTLTVSNMSPEDSSIYLCSVEGMNTEAFFGQGTRLTVV.

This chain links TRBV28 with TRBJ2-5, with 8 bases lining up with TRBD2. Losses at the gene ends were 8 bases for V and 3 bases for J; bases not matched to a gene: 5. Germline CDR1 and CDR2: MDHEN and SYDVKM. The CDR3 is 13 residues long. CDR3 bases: TGTGCCAGCCATAGCGGGGATGAAGAGACCCAGTACTTC. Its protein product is CASHSGDEETQYF.

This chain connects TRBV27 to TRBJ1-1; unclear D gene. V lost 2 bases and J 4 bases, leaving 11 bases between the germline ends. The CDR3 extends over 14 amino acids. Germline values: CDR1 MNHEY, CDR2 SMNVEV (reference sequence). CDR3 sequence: CASSLASRVTEAFF. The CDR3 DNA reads TGTGCCAGCAGTTTAGCCTCGAGGGTCACTGAAGCTTTCTTT.

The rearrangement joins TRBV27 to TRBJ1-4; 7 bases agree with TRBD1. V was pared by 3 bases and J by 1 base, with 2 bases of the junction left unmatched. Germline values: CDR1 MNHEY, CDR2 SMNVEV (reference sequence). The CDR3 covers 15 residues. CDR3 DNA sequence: TGTGCCAGCAGTTTGAGGGACAGAACTAATGAAAAACTGTTTTTT. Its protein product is CASSLRDRTNEKLFF. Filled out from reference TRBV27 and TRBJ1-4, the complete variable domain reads EAQVTQNPRYLITVTGKKLTVTCSQNMNHEYMSWYRQDPGLGLRQIYYSMNVEVTDKGDVPEGYKVSRKEKRNFPLILESPSPNQTSLYFCASSLRDRTNEKLFFGSGTQLSVL.

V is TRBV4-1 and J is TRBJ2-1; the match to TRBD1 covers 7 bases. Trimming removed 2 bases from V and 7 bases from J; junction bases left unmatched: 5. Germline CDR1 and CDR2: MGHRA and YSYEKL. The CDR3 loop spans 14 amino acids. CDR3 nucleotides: TGCGCCAGCAGCCAAATCCAGGGGGAGAATGAGCAGTTCTTC. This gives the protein CASSQIQGENEQFF.

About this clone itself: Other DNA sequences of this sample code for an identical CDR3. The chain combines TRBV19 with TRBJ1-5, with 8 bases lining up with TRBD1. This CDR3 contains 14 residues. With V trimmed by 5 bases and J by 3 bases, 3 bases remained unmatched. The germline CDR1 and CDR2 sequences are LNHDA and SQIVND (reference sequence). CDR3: CASSSDRDNQPQHF. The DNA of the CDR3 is TGTGCCAGTAGTTCGGACAGGGACAATCAGCCCCAGCATTTT.

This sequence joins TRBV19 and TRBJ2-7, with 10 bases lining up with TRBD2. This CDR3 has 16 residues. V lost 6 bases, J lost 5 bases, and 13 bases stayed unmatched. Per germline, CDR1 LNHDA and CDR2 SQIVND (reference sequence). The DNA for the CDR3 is TGTGCCAGTAGCCAACCAGCGGGAGGGCCGATCAACGAGCAGTACTTC. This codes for CASSQPAGGPINEQYF.

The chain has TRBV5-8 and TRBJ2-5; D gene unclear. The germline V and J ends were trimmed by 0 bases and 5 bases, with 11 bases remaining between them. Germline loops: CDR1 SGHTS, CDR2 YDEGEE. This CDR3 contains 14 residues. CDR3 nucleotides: TGTGCCAGCAGCTTGGCCGCAGGAGCGGAGACCCAGTACTTC. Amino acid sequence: CASSLAAGAETQYF.